This entry lists 9 T cell receptor beta chains sequenced from one sample in a study of blood T cells in healthy people across ages. PCR was performed a second time for roughly 7 to 11 cycles using a sample-barcoded 5' primer and a J-beta primer mix. TCRdb ran MiXCR on the 5' RACE reads and lists one entry per CDR3 protein. The table records about 1,600,000 distinct CDR3 sequences, 35% to 45% of them present only once. The sequenced material came from blood. These receptors all stem from a young woman in good health.

This clonotype was seen once. The junction and the germline gene differ at one end; a read error may be behind it. The chain uses TRBV5-8 and TRBJ1-1, with 7 bases matching TRBD1. The germline V gene encodes CDR1 SGHTS and CDR2 YDEGEE. This CDR3 contains 17 residues. CDR3 sequence reads: CASSTGTDSFGNTEAFF. Written as DNA, the CDR3 is TGTGCCAGCAGCACCGGGACAGACTCATTTGGGAACACGGAAGCTTTCTTT.

This clonotype was found a few times. The genes are TRBV10-3 and TRBJ1-2; TRBD1 is a possible D gene (6 bases). This CDR3 region has 15 residues. In germline, CDR1 is ENHRY, CDR2 SYGVKD. V was trimmed by 6 bases and J by 6 bases, leaving 20 bases between them. CDR3 DNA: TGTGCCATCAGCGAATCACAGGGAGGGAACAATGGCTACACCTTC. It translates to CAISESQGGNNGYTF.

This clonotype was detected many times. The rearrangement links TRBV6-1 to TRBJ2-1; 10 bases match TRBD2. This CDR3 has 15 residues. Losses at the gene ends were 4 bases for V and 3 bases for J; bases not matched to a gene: 3. Germline V lookup: CDR1 MNHNS, CDR2 SASEGT. The CDR3 nucleotides read TGTGCCAGCAGTGGACCTAGCGGGGGCTACAATGAGCAGTTCTTC. Amino acids: CASSGPSGGYNEQFF.

This clonotype was observed a handful of times. The V gene is TRBV20-1, the J gene TRBJ1-2; D gene unclear. V was trimmed by 4 bases and J by 3 bases, leaving 9 bases between them. CDR1 is DFQATT, CDR2 SNEGSKA, per germline (reference sequence). The length of the CDR3 is 12 residues. CDR3 residues: CSAISGHYGYTF. The CDR3 nucleotides read TGCAGTGCTATATCTGGGCACTATGGCTACACCTTC.

About this clonotype: The junction does not match germline at one end; this may be a read error. The chain joins TRBV6-1 to TRBJ2-7; D unresolved. CDR3 length equals 12 residues. Germline V lookup: CDR1 MNHNS, CDR2 SASEGT. CDR3 coding DNA: TGTGCCAGCTTACACGCGTCCTACGAGCACTACTTC. Protein: CASLHASYEHYF.

This clonotype was seen a few times. This chain connects TRBV6-6 to TRBJ2-4; 7 nucleotides line up with TRBD1. Per the germline V gene, CDR1 is MNHNY and CDR2 is SVGAGI (reference sequence). V dropped 0 bases and J dropped 13; count of bases not matched to a gene: 15. This CDR3 has 16 residues. CDR3 in amino acids: CASSYSGFRGSGEQYF. The CDR3 DNA is TGTGCCAGCAGTTACTCGGGGTTCAGGGGGTCTGGGGAGCAGTACTTC.

As for this clonotype: A junction end diverges from the germline sequence, so it may reflect a read error. The gene calls are TRBV6-6 and TRBJ1-2, with D perhaps TRBD1 (6 bases). This CDR3 region has 15 residues. In germline, CDR1 is MNHNY, CDR2 SVGAGI (reference sequence). Here the CDR3 DNA reads TGTGCCAGCAGTTACTCTCAGGGGCAAGGCTATGGCTACATCTTC. Amino acids: CASSYSQGQGYGYIF.

The CDR3 is CASSHRDTSAYEQYF. The CDR3 nucleotides read TGTGCCAGCAGCCATCGGGACACATCCGCCTACGAGCAGTACTTC. The J gene is TRBJ2-5, the V gene TRBV11-1, with D perhaps matching TRBD1 (6 bases). The closer fit of TRBJ2-7 to the DNA end suggests the J call may be wrong. The CDR3 spans 15 residues. Germline loops: CDR1 SGHAT, CDR2 FQDESV (reference sequence).

This clonotype was picked up one time. This may be a read error, as it is one base from a much larger clone. The J gene is TRBJ2-1, the V gene TRBV12-3 or TRBV12-4, with a weak D call TRBD2 (6 bases). The J call may be in error: the DNA end matches TRBJ2-7 better. The CDR3 contains 15 residues. CDR3: CASKAAGSSYNEQYF. The DNA for the CDR3 is TGTGCCAGCAAAGCCGCCGGGAGCTCCTACAATGAGCAGTACTTC.